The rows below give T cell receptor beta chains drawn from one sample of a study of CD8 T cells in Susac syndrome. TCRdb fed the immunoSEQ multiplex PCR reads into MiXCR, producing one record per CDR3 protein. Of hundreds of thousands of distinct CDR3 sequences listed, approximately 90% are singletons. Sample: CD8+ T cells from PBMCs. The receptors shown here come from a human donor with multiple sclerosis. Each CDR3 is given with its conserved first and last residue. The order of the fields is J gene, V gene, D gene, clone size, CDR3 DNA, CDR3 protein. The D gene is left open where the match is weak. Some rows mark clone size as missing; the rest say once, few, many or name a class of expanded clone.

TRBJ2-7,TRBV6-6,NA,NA,TGTGCCAGCAGTTCAAACCCGGGGCCTGAGAGAGAGGGAGAGTACTTC,CASSSNPGPEREGEYF
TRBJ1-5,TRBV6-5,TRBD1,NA,TGTGCCAGCAGTTACTCGGGGTTTTTGGACAGGGATCAGCCCCAGCATTTT,CASSYSGFLDRDQPQHF
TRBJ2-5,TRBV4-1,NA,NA,TGCGCCAGCAGCCATCCGACAGGGATAGCGGGTTCGCGAGAGACCCAGTACTTC,CASSHPTGIAGSRETQYF
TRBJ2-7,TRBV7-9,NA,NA,TGTGCCAGCAGCTTAGCTCTCGGACAGTACTCCTACGAGCAGTACTTC,CASSLALGQYSYEQYF
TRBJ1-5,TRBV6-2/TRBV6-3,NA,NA,TGTGCCAGCAGTTACTCGGGTCAGAGTAATCAGCCCCAGCATTTT,CASSYSGQSNQPQHF
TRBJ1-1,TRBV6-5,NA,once,TGTGCCAGCAGTTACGGCCGCGGGGAGGTCGGGACTGAAGCTTTCTTT,CASSYGRGEVGTEAFF
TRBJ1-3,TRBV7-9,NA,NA,TGTGCCAGCAGCTTAGTGCTAAACACCATATATTTT,CASSLVLNTIYF
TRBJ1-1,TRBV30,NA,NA,TGTGCCTGGAGTGAGGGCAGTAACACTGAAGCTTTCTTT,CAWSEGSNTEAFF
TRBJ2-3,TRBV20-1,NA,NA,TGCAGTGCTAGAGACGGAGGCCCAGGATCGGATACGCAGTATTTT,CSARDGGPGSDTQYF
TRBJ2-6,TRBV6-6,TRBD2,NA,TGTGCCCTACGGGGGGTACTCAACTCTGGGGCCAACGTCCTGACTTTC,CALRGVLNSGANVLTF
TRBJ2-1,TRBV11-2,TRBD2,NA,TGTGCCAGCAGCTTAGGCGGGAGGCCAAACAATGAGCAGTTCTTC,CASSLGGRPNNEQFF
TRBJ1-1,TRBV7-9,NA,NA,TGTGCCAGCTTAGACCATAATGCGAACACTGAAGCTTTCTTT,CASLDHNANTEAFF
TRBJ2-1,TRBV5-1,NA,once,TGCGCCAGCAGCCTCATGGGGAGTCTCCCCTACAATGAGCAGTTCTTC,CASSLMGSLPYNEQFF
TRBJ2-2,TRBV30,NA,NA,TGTGCCTGGAGTGGGGGGGACCTGGGATGGCACACCGGGGAGCTGTTTTTT,CAWSGGDLGWHTGELFF
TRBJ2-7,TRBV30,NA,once,TGTGCCTGGACCGGTGGGGTGTCCTACGAGCAGTACTTC,CAWTGGVSYEQYF
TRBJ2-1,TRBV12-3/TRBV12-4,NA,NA,TGTGCCAGCAGTTTAAGGGGCCTTGAGCAGTTCTTC,CASSLRGLEQFF